This TCR beta chain was sequenced for a study of CD8 T cells in Susac syndrome (dated by TCRdb to between 2018 and 2021). As for the study more broadly: Whether CD8+ T cell activation and differentiation in Susac syndrome was antigen driven was tested using repertoire sequencing.

For this chain, trimming is 5 bases at the V end and 0 bases at the J end, and the number of junction bases without a gene match is 8. CDR3 length: 16 amino acids, cysteine to phenylalanine. Just the 48-base CDR3 DNA is kept, in frame starting at base 1. The germline V gene (reference sequence) provides CDR1 MNHEY and CDR2 SMNVEV. RNA was extracted using the RNeasy kit, and about 0.5 to 1 ug of the RNA was reverse transcribed with random hexamers. The immunoSEQ multiplex PCR assay, which covers 54 Vbeta and 13 Jbeta segments, was used to amplify TCR beta CDR3 regions. To correct PCR amplification bias, a synthetic template baseline was used for both primer optimization and computational correction. As for how the authors treated the data: Only productive sequences were kept, with reads annotated to V, D and J genes according to IMGT and analyzed in immunoSEQ Analyzer. Clonality was calculated as one minus the Shannon entropy normalized by log2 of the number of productive unique sequences. Public and private clones were assessed among the 100 most prevalent clones of each patient and control. Susac-specific clones were defined as absent from healthy and MS cohorts, over a thousand published viral clones and other ImmuneACCESS disease sequences. In TCRdb, the public reads were trimmed at Q25 with fastp and aligned with MiXCR, with productive beta chains retained. When rows share a CDR3 protein, they turn into one entry using the most common DNA and genes. The V and J calls reflect TCRdb's pipeline rather than the authors' work. This sample comprises approximately 200,000 distinct CDR3 sequences, 90% to 97% of them detected only once. Of the sample, under 0.095% is held by the ten largest clones.

Details on this clonotype: There is no known antigen for this receptor. Base-call qualities are not available, and no considerably larger clone is one nucleotide away.

What the work shows at the level of the full study, not this receptor alone: The TCR sequencing and HLA analysis was acknowledged to have included a relatively small number of individuals.

Peripheral blood CD8+ and CD4+ T cells from healthy donors, Susac syndrome patients and multiple sclerosis patients were profiled by high-throughput TCR beta sequencing. Treatment-naive patients with stable or active relapsing-remitting disease fulfilling revised McDonald criteria were used as multiple sclerosis controls. CD8+ TEMRA cells were enriched by FACS, while bulk CD8+ and CD4+ T cells were purified by magnetic negative isolation. Blood was collected in EDTA tubes and processed within 24 hours, with PBMCs isolated through density gradient centrifugation. PBMCs intended for TCR sequencing were cryopreserved in liquid nitrogen and thawed later in a water bath at 37 degrees C. The sorted or isolated CD4+, CD8+ and CD8+ TEMRA cells had a purity of 90% or higher.

The sequence came from a human donor with multiple sclerosis. The chain is assembled from TRBV27 and TRBJ2-7; TRBD1 aligns with 9 central bases. The sequenced sample consisted of CD4+ T cells from PBMCs. The nucleotide sequence is given as TGTGCCAGCAGTCTGGGACAGGGAAAGGTCTCCTACGAGCAGTACTTC. Its translation reads: CASSLGQGKVSYEQYF.